The 5 T cell receptor beta chains in this list originate from one sample, sequenced in a study of blood T cell repertoires in COVID-19. The repertoire was sequenced with immunoSEQ multiplex PCR; TCRdb's copy has only in-frame clones and lacks some. The sample yields about 160,000 clones, approximately 85% seen once. The sample consisted of peripheral blood. These receptors originate from a man aged 60 to 69 who had recovered from COVID-19.

V is TRBV11-3 and J is TRBJ2-7, with D perhaps matching TRBD2 (6 bases). CDR1 is SGHNT, CDR2 YENEEA, per germline. The V and J ends lost 2 bases and 3 bases respectively, with 8 bases between them. The CDR3 runs 13 residues. CDR3 region: CASSLSEGYEQYF. The CDR3 DNA reads as TGTGCCAGCAGCTTATCGGAGGGCTACGAGCAGTACTTC.

The chain employs TRBV28 and TRBJ1-2; D may be TRBD1 (5 bases). The germline V and J ends were trimmed by 5 bases and 5 bases, with 12 bases remaining between them. CDR1 and CDR2 (germline): MDHEN, SYDVKM. The CDR3 is made up of 13 amino acids. The CDR3 DNA follows: TGTGCCAGCAGTCCCGACAGCCATTATGGCTACACCTTC. This gives the protein CASSPDSHYGYTF.

The CDR3: CASSRGAGGSYEQYF. The CDR3 DNA follows: TGTGCCAGCAGCCGAGGGGCAGGGGGCTCCTACGAGCAGTACTTC. The V gene is TRBV11-2, the J gene TRBJ2-7; 7 nucleotides align to TRBD1. The CDR3 contains 15 residues. V trimming: 5 bases; J trimming: 0 bases; junction bases outside the gene matches: 7. CDR1 is SGHAT, CDR2 FQNNGV, per germline.

The CDR3 spells CASSDHRGPTYEQYF. Here the CDR3 DNA reads TGCGCCAGCAGCGACCACAGGGGCCCCACCTACGAGCAGTACTTC. This sequence joins TRBV4-3 and TRBJ2-7; 7 bases agree with TRBD1. V was pared by 5 bases and J by 2 bases, with 9 bases of the junction left unmatched. CDR1 is LGHNA, CDR2 YSLEER, per germline. The CDR3 loop spans 15 amino acids.

Details on this clone: Other DNA sequences in this specimen translate into the identical CDR3. This sequence joins TRBV6-2 or TRBV6-3 and TRBJ1-1; D gene unclear. The ends were cut back, 0 bases at V and 1 base at J, with 6 bases in the middle. The CDR3 is 14 amino acids. CDR1 and CDR2 from the germline V gene are MNHEY and SVGEGT. CDR3 protein: CASSYSGGNTEAFF. CDR3 DNA sequence: TGTGCCAGCAGTTACTCCGGAGGGAACACTGAAGCTTTCTTT.